A single sample gave rise to the 32 T cell receptor beta chains below, sequenced in a study of CD8+ T cells in alopecia areata. Extraction of RNA preceded its reverse transcription into cDNA, which served as the sequencing template. Sequencing was performed with immunoSEQ multiplex PCR; in TCRdb, only in-frame clones are kept and a portion is missing. The sample lists about 90,000 clones, 44% seen once, with less than 20% in the top ten. Treatment here: oral pan-JAK inhibitor, 5-10 mg twice daily. The sequences come from CD8+ T cells sorted from blood, collected at week 24, from a patient treated with tofacitinib. All receptors come from a human donor with alopecia areata.

This clone appeared a few times. The chain recombines TRBV7-9 with TRBJ1-1, with TRBD1 matching over 9 bases. CDR1 and CDR2 (germline): SEHNR, FQNEAQ (reference sequence). V dropped 5 bases and J dropped 0; count of bases not matched to a gene: 4. This CDR3 contains 15 residues. The CDR3 sequence is CASSEWTGVNTEAFF. In DNA form, the CDR3 reads TGTGCCAGCAGCGAGTGGACAGGGGTGAACACTGAAGCTTTCTTT.

J is TRBJ1-2 and V is TRBV9; 12 bases agree with TRBD1. Germline trimming cut 4 bases from V and 4 bases from J; bases unmatched to any gene: 8. This CDR3 region has 16 residues. Germline CDR1 reads SGDLS; CDR2 reads YYNGEE. CDR3 DNA sequence: TGTGCCAGCAGCTCATACGGGACAGGGGGCAGCTATGGCTACACCTTC. It specifies CASSSYGTGGSYGYTF. The full variable domain, with the rest looked up from reference TRBV9 and TRBJ1-2, is DSGVTQTPKHLITATGQRVTLRCSPRSGDLSVYWYQQSLDQGLQFLIQYYNGEERAKGNILERFSAQQFPDLHSELNLSSLELGDSALYFCASSSYGTGGSYGYTFGSGTRLTVV.

This clone was observed a few times. This chain joins TRBV29-1 and TRBJ2-7, with no clear D. Trimming left V 6 bases short and J 1 base short, with 13 bases between. The CDR3 loop spans 13 amino acids. Germline CDR1 and CDR2: SQVTM and ANQGSEA. DNA of the CDR3: TGCAGCGTCGAAAAAGTGGGGTCCTACGAGCAGTACTTC. This gives the protein CSVEKVGSYEQYF.

This clone showed up just a few times. The V and J genes are TRBV11-2 and TRBJ2-1; the D gene is possibly TRBD1 (6 bases). V was clipped by 0 bases and J by 11 bases, with 20 bases between them. Per germline, CDR1 SGHAT and CDR2 FQNNGV. This CDR3 contains 16 residues. This CDR3 is CASSLDLPRGGVKQFF. CDR3 bases: TGTGCCAGCAGCTTAGATCTCCCGAGAGGGGGAGTAAAGCAGTTCTTC.

This clone was found a few times. The rearrangement uses TRBV7-2 and TRBJ2-1; TRBD2 might be the D (5 bases). The CDR3 spans 15 residues. V lost 5 bases to trimming and J lost 9 bases, with 20 bases between them. Germline CDR1 is SGHTA and CDR2 is FQGNSA. In DNA, the CDR3 is TGTGCCAGCAGCCCAGCCCCTACTAGATTAGGTGAGCAGTTCTTC. This codes for CASSPAPTRLGEQFF.

The genes are TRBV6-6 and TRBJ2-5; possibly TRBD1 for D (5 bases). The V and J ends lost 10 bases and 4 bases respectively, with 16 bases between them. Germline assignment: CDR1 MNHNY and CDR2 SVGAGI (reference sequence). The CDR3 length is 13 residues. The CDR3 sequence: CATLPPGSETQYF. CDR3 DNA: TGTGCCACCCTCCCCCCAGGGTCAGAGACCCAGTACTTC.

This clone turned up a few times. V usage is TRBV5-6 and J usage is TRBJ2-1; D unresolved. V lost 2 bases to trimming and J lost 6 bases, with 12 bases between them. The CDR3 is made up of 14 amino acids. The V gene's germline CDR1 is SGHDT and CDR2 YYEEEE. CDR3 sequence: CASSFNRYFNEQFF. The DNA of the CDR3 is TGTGCCAGCAGCTTTAACAGATATTTCAATGAGCAGTTCTTC. The full variable domain, in which reference TRBV5-6 and TRBJ2-1 provide the parts outside the CDR3, is DAGVTQSPTHLIKTRGQQVTLRCSPKSGHDTVSWYQQALGQGPQFIFQYYEEEERQRGNFPDRFSGHQFPNYSSELNVNALLLGDSALYLCASSFNRYFNEQFFGPGTRLTVL.

Only a few counts were recorded for this clone. V usage is TRBV27 and J usage is TRBJ2-5, with 9 positions matching TRBD1. Trimming at V came to 5 bases and at J to 3 bases, leaving 4 bases not matched to a gene. Germline loops: CDR1 MNHEY, CDR2 SMNVEV (reference sequence). CDR3 length: 14 amino acids. CDR3 bases: TGTGCCAGCAGTACCGGGACAGGGAAAGAGACCCAGTACTTC. Its translation is CASSTGTGKETQYF.

This clone was seen a handful of times. The chain's CDR3 is CASSQATGGLAKNIQYF. The CDR3 DNA sequence: TGTGCCAGCAGCCAAGCCACAGGGGGCTTAGCCAAAAACATTCAGTACTTC. The chain couples TRBV4-2 to TRBJ2-4, with TRBD1 matching 9 bases. The CDR3 runs 17 residues. The germline gives CDR1 LGHNA, CDR2 YNFKEQ. Germline trimming cut 1 base from V and 0 bases from J; bases unmatched to any gene: 4.

This chain joins TRBV9 and TRBJ2-3; 11 positions match TRBD2. Germline trimming cut 3 bases from V and 4 bases from J; bases unmatched to any gene: 7. Germline V gene data show CDR1 as SGDLS and CDR2 as YYNGEE. The CDR3 has 16 residues. The CDR3 loop is CASSGLAGGPSDTQYF. In DNA form, the CDR3 reads TGTGCCAGCAGCGGTTTAGCGGGAGGGCCGTCAGATACGCAGTATTTT.

This clone was recorded at least ten times. The chain is built from TRBV29-1 and TRBJ2-1; 7 bases fit TRBD2. The germline gives CDR1 SQVTM, CDR2 ANQGSEA. V dropped 6 bases and J dropped 15; count of bases not matched to a gene: 11. CDR3 length equals 11 residues. CDR3 DNA sequence: TGCAGCGTACGCCTCGGGACTACTTTGTTCTTC. This codes for CSVRLGTTLFF.

In DNA, the CDR3 is TGTGCCAGCAGCTTGGCGCCCATCACCCTGGAGCTGTTTTTT. It translates to CASSLAPITLELFF. The J gene is TRBJ2-2, the V gene TRBV5-5; no firm D call. This CDR3 has 14 residues. Per germline, CDR1 SGHKS and CDR2 YYEKEE (reference sequence). The V end was cut by 0 bases, the J end by 10 bases, with 13 bases between.

J is TRBJ2-7 and V is TRBV4-2; 10 nucleotides align to TRBD2. J was trimmed by 5 bases and V by 0 bases; bases with no gene match: 13. Germline CDR1 reads LGHNA; CDR2 reads YNFKEQ. The CDR3 sequence is 18 residues long. CDR3 coding DNA: TGTGCCAGCAGCCAAGACAAGCGGGAGGGCCTCAGTAGCCACGAGCAGTACTTC. Protein sequence: CASSQDKREGLSSHEQYF.

This chain links TRBV15 with TRBJ2-7; TRBD2 is a possible D gene (6 bases). The length of the CDR3 is 15 residues. The germline CDR1 and CDR2 sequences are LNHNV and YYDKDF (reference sequence). The V gene lost 0 bases and the J gene lost 6 bases, with 15 bases spanning the gap. The CDR3 region is CATSREPGTGLEQYF. DNA for the CDR3: TGTGCCACCAGCAGAGAACCCGGGACGGGACTCGAGCAGTACTTC.

The chain's CDR3 is CASTGDTQYF. Here the CDR3 DNA reads TGTGCCTCCACAGGGGATACGCAGTATTTT. This sequence joins TRBV27 and TRBJ2-3, with D possibly being TRBD1 (6 bases). The germline gives CDR1 MNHEY, CDR2 SMNVEV (reference sequence). This CDR3 is built from 10 residues. V lost 11 bases and J 6 bases, leaving 9 bases between the germline ends.

This clone was seen a handful of times. The V gene is TRBV6-1, the J gene TRBJ2-3, with 8 bases matching TRBD1. This CDR3 contains 16 residues. With V trimmed by 6 bases and J by 2 bases, 10 bases remained unmatched. Germline CDR1 MNHNS, CDR2 SASEGT. In DNA form, the CDR3 reads TGTGCCAGCAGGGAAAGGGACAGGCCCGACACAGATACGCAGTATTTT. It codes for CASRERDRPDTDTQYF.

This clone was recorded a few times. This CDR3 is CASSSTGQTIYEAFF. For the CDR3, the DNA is TGTGCCAGCAGCTCAACAGGGCAGACGATATATGAAGCTTTCTTT. The chain links TRBV7-9 to TRBJ1-1, with a possible D match to TRBD1 (6 bases). Germline CDR1 and CDR2: SEHNR and FQNEAQ (reference sequence). This CDR3 is 15 amino acids long. The ends were cut back, 4 bases at V and 7 bases at J, with 19 bases in the middle.

The J gene is TRBJ1-2, the V gene TRBV7-9; D unclear. This CDR3 is 14 amino acids long. Trimming pared 2 bases from V and 2 bases from J, leaving 9 bases between. Germline assignment: CDR1 SEHNR and CDR2 FQNEAQ (reference sequence). The CDR3 DNA sequence: TGTGCCAGCAGCTTAACTGCGGAGAACTATGGCTACACCTTC. This sequence encodes CASSLTAENYGYTF. Complete variable domain (other parts from reference TRBV7-9 and TRBJ1-2): DTGVSQNPRHKITKRGQNVTFRCDPISEHNRLYWYRQTLGQGPEFLTYFQNEAQLEKSRLLSDRFSAERPKGSFSTLEIQRTEQGDSAMYLCASSLTAENYGYTFGSGTRLTVV.

This chain connects TRBV28 to TRBJ2-2; D perhaps matches TRBD2 (5 bases). The V end was cut by 6 bases, the J end by 6 bases, with 11 bases between. This CDR3 spans 13 amino acids. Per germline, CDR1 MDHEN and CDR2 SYDVKM. CDR3 sequence (DNA): TGTGCCAGCAGCTTAAGGAGGTCCGGGGAGCTGTTTTTT. Its protein is CASSLRRSGELFF.

This chain links TRBV7-9 with TRBJ1-2; weak D call: TRBD1 (5 bases). Trimming pared 1 base from V and 6 bases from J, leaving 15 bases between. Germline values: CDR1 SEHNR, CDR2 FQNEAQ (reference sequence). CDR3 length: 15 amino acids. The CDR3 bases are TGTGCCAGCAGCTTAGGGGGCACTAATAGGAATGGCTACACCTTC. It translates to CASSLGGTNRNGYTF.

The V and J genes are TRBV7-9 and TRBJ2-7; D is undetermined. This CDR3 is built from 13 residues. CDR1 and CDR2 (germline): SEHNR, FQNEAQ (reference sequence). Trimming cost V 5 bases and J 1 base, with 9 bases left between them. The CDR3 sequence: CASSTDGSYEQYF. The CDR3 DNA is TGTGCCAGCAGCACGGACGGATCCTACGAGCAGTACTTC.

The rearrangement uses TRBV27 and TRBJ1-1; D is ambiguous. Trimming pared 3 bases from V and 4 bases from J, leaving 9 bases between. This CDR3 is built from 13 residues. Germline-derived CDR1 and CDR2 are MNHEY and SMNVEV (reference sequence). The CDR3: CASSLGYSTEAFF. In DNA form, the CDR3 reads TGTGCCAGCAGTTTGGGGTATAGCACTGAAGCTTTCTTT.

The CDR3 coding sequence is TGCGCCAGCAGCTTAGAGGGCGGGCTAAGCTCCTACGAGCAGTACTTC. It yields the protein CASSLEGGLSSYEQYF. This chain connects TRBV5-1 to TRBJ2-7, with D perhaps TRBD2 (5 bases). Germline CDR1 and CDR2: SGHRS and YFSETQ. The CDR3 spans 16 residues. Trimming took off 2 bases at V and 0 bases at J, with 15 bases between the two ends.

The chain carries TRBV7-9 and TRBJ1-2; 7 positions match TRBD1. The germline gives CDR1 SEHNR, CDR2 FQNEAQ (reference sequence). The CDR3 covers 14 residues. Trimming took 2 bases from V and 7 from J; bases not matched to a gene: 7. The CDR3 coding sequence is TGTGCCAGCAGCTTACCGGACAGGTCTAGTGGCTACACCTTC. Translation: CASSLPDRSSGYTF.

The V and J genes are TRBV9 and TRBJ1-5, with D possibly TRBD1 on 5 matching bases. CDR1 and CDR2 (germline): SGDLS, YYNGEE. The germline V and J ends were trimmed by 4 bases and 2 bases, with 13 bases remaining between them. The CDR3 is 15 residues long. The CDR3 DNA is TGTGCCAGCAGCCTCGATGGGGACCGCAATCAGCCCCAGCATTTT. Its protein product is CASSLDGDRNQPQHF. Using reference TRBV9 and TRBJ1-5 for the parts outside the CDR3, the full variable domain is DSGVTQTPKHLITATGQRVTLRCSPRSGDLSVYWYQQSLDQGLQFLIQYYNGEERAKGNILERFSAQQFPDLHSELNLSSLELGDSALYFCASSLDGDRNQPQHFGDGTRLSIL.

Regarding this clone: This sample also contains other DNA sequences that code for the same CDR3. The chain links TRBV4-1 to TRBJ2-7, with 7 nucleotides matching TRBD1. This CDR3 comprises 12 residues. After removal of 4 bases from V and 6 bases from J, the junction contained 3 bases not matched to a gene. In germline, CDR1 is MGHRA, CDR2 YSYEKL. In DNA, the CDR3 is TGCGCCAGCAGCCCGACAGGGTCCGAGCAGTACTTC. Its protein product is CASSPTGSEQYF.

This clone appeared a few times. The V gene is TRBV27, the J gene TRBJ2-7; 9 nucleotides agree with TRBD2. From germline, CDR1 is MNHEY and CDR2 SMNVEV (reference sequence). The CDR3 spans 15 residues. V trimming: 5 bases; J trimming: 4 bases; junction bases outside the gene matches: 9. This CDR3 is CASSPRAGGRYEQYF. CDR3 coding DNA: TGTGCCAGCAGTCCCCGGGCGGGAGGGAGGTACGAGCAGTACTTC.

This chain joins TRBV11-3 and TRBJ2-2; 8 bases match TRBD2. The CDR3 extends over 18 amino acids. Looked up from germline, CDR1 is SGHNT and CDR2 is YENEEA. Losses at the gene ends were 4 bases for V and 4 bases for J; bases not matched to a gene: 14. The CDR3 sequence is CASSSPRGGGPGTGELFF. The DNA of the CDR3 is TGTGCCAGCAGCTCCCCTCGGGGGGGCGGGCCGGGCACCGGGGAGCTGTTTTTT.

This clone was found a few times. The V gene is TRBV7-9, the J gene TRBJ2-7, with D possibly TRBD1 on 6 matching bases. The CDR3 extends over 13 amino acids. With 5 bases removed from V and 3 bases from J, the gap between germline ends came to 11 bases. Germline-derived CDR1 and CDR2 are SEHNR and FQNEAQ (reference sequence). The CDR3 protein is CASSPGQLYEQYF. CDR3 DNA: TGTGCCAGCAGCCCGGGACAACTCTACGAGCAGTACTTC.

The genes are TRBV27 and TRBJ2-7; no clear D. The CDR3 consists of 14 residues. Germline-derived CDR1 and CDR2 are MNHEY and SMNVEV (reference sequence). Trimming removed 3 bases at V and 7 bases at J, with 16 bases between. For the CDR3, the DNA is TGTGCCAGCAGTTTCGGCCTCCCGCCTCGGGAGCAGTACTTC. It codes for CASSFGLPPREQYF.

The V and J genes are TRBV4-3 and TRBJ2-2; the D is unclear. V lost 4 bases and J 8 bases, leaving 8 bases between the germline ends. Germline assignment: CDR1 LGHNA and CDR2 YSLEER. CDR3 length: 12 residues. The CDR3, as DNA: TGCGCCAGCAGCCGAGTAGAAGGGGAGCTGTTTTTT. It codes for CASSRVEGELFF.

The rearrangement joins TRBV5-1 to TRBJ2-7, with D uncertain. Between the trimmed V and J ends, which lost 4 bases and 0 bases, there was a span of 8 bases. Germline V CDR1 and CDR2: SGHRS, YFSETQ. The CDR3 sequence is 13 residues long. The CDR3 DNA sequence: TGCGCCAGCAGCGTCGGGCCCTCCTACGAGCAGTACTTC. It translates to CASSVGPSYEQYF.